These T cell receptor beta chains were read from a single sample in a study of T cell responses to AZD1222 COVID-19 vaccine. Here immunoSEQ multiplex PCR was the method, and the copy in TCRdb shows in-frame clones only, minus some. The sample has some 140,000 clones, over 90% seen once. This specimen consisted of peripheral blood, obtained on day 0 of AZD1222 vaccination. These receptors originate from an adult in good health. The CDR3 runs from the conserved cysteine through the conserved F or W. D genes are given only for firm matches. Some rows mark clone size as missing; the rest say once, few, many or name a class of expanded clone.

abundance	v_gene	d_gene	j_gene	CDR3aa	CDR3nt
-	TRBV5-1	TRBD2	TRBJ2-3	CASSLGLAGVDTQYF	TGCGCCAGCAGCTTAGGACTAGCGGGGGTAGATACGCAGTATTTT
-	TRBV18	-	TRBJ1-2	CASSPPSVGQRGYTF	TGTGCCAGCTCACCACCCTCAGTCGGGCAACGAGGCTACACCTTC
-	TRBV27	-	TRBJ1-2	CASSFGNYGGYTF	TGTGCCAGCAGTTTCGGAAATTACGGAGGCTACACCTTC
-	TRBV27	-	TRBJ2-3	CASSLGSTDTQYF	TGTGCCAGCAGTTTGGGGTCCACAGATACGCAGTATTTT
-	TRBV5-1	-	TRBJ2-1	CASSLSSSYNEQFF	TGCGCCAGCAGCTTGTCTAGCTCCTACAATGAGCAGTTCTTC
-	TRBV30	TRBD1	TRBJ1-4	CAWSVPDRAGEKLFF	TGTGCCTGGAGTGTCCCGGACAGGGCAGGCGAAAAACTGTTTTTT
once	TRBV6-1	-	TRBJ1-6	CASSEALTVDNSPLHF	TGTGCCAGCAGTGAAGCGCTGACAGTAGATAATTCACCCCTCCACTTT
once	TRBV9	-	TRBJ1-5	CASSLSVGPREPQHF	TGTGCCAGCAGCCTTTCTGTTGGACCCCGGGAGCCCCAGCATTTT
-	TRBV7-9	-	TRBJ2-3	CASSSPLEEPTDTQYF	TGTGCCAGCAGCTCTCCACTAGAGGAACCCACAGATACGCAGTATTTT
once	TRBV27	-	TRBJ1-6	CASSLLGGVAYNSPLHF	TGTGCCAGCAGTTTATTAGGGGGGGTAGCCTATAATTCACCCCTCCACTTT
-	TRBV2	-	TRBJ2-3	CASSDPERGTDTQYF	TGTGCCAGCAGTGACCCAGAAAGGGGCACAGATACGCAGTATTTT
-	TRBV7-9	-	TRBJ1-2	CASSLEGGYTF	TGTGCCAGCAGCTTAGAGGGAGGCTACACCTTC
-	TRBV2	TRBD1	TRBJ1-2	CASRPDGQGGLGYTF	TGTGCCAGCAGGCCTGACGGACAGGGGGGGCTCGGCTACACCTTC
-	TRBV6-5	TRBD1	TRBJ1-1	CASNIPGTVNTEAFF	TGTGCCAGCAACATTCCCGGGACAGTGAACACTGAAGCTTTCTTT
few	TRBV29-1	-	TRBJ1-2	CSVVGDYGYTF	TGCAGCGTTGTGGGGGACTATGGCTACACCTTC
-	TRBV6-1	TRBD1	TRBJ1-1	CASSKDPGQGRWGTEAFF	TGTGCCAGCAGTAAAGATCCGGGACAGGGAAGATGGGGTACTGAAGCTTTCTTT
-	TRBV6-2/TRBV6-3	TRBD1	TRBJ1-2	CASSDPSNPAGTGYGYTF	TGTGCCAGCAGTGATCCCTCTAATCCCGCTGGGACAGGGTATGGCTACACCTTC
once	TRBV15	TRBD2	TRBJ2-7	CATSRVAGGPGVWEQYF	TGTGCCACCAGCAGAGTGGCGGGGGGGCCCGGGGTGTGGGAGCAGTACTTC
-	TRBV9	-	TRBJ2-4	CASSSQTGQGNIQYF	TGTGCCAGCAGCTCACAGACAGGCCAGGGAAACATTCAGTACTTC
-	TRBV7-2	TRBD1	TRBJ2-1	CASSPDRGGYNEQFF	TGTGCCAGCAGCCCGGACAGGGGCGGCTACAATGAGCAGTTCTTC
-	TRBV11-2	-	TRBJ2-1	CASSLSDGLVHEQFF	TGTGCCAGCAGCTTATCAGACGGCCTAGTTCATGAGCAGTTCTTC
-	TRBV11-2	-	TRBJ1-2	CASSFGARGYTF	TGTGCCAGCAGCTTTGGGGCACGTGGCTACACCTTC
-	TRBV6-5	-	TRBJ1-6	CASEDNRLNSPLHF	TGTGCCAGCGAAGATAACAGACTTAATTCACCCCTCCACTTT
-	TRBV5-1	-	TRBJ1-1	CASSLGGRSFF	TGCGCCAGCAGCTTGGGGGGCAGGTCTTTCTTT
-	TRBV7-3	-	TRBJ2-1	CASSLTAYNEQFF	TGTGCCAGCAGCCTAACAGCGTACAATGAGCAGTTCTTC
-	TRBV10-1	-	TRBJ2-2	CASSAGSANTGELFF	TGCGCCAGCAGCGCAGGCAGCGCGAACACCGGGGAGCTGTTTTTT
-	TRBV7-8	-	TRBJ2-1	CASSLHRSSYNEQFF	TGTGCCAGCAGCTTACACAGAAGCTCCTACAATGAGCAGTTCTTC
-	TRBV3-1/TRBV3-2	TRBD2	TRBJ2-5	CASSHQRRGLAVQETQYF	TGTGCCAGCAGCCACCAAAGACGGGGACTAGCGGTCCAAGAGACCCAGTACTTC
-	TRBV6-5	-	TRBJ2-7	CASSPSGRGYEQYF	TGTGCCAGCAGTCCCTCCGGAAGGGGTTACGAGCAGTACTTC
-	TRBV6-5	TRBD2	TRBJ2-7	CASIGGNSYEQYF	TGTGCCAGCATCGGGGGGAACAGCTACGAGCAGTACTTC
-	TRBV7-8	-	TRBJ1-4	CASSLNGGRGEKLFF	TGTGCCAGCAGCTTAAATGGGGGCAGGGGTGAAAAACTGTTTTTT
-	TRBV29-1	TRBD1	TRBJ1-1	CSVRGGQPTKRKMNTEAFF	TGCAGCGTCCGAGGGGGACAGCCAACCAAACGCAAAATGAACACTGAAGCTTTCTTT
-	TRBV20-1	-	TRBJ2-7	CSSTASYEQYF	TGCAGTTCGACGGCCTCCTACGAGCAGTACTTC
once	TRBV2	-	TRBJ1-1	CASNSGGYTFF	TGTGCCAGCAACTCGGGGGGCTACACTTTCTTT
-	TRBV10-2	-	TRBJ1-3	CAGQRGNTIYF	TGCGCCGGACAAAGGGGAAACACCATATATTTT
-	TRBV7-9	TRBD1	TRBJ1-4	CASSRRQGSEKLFF	TGTGCCAGCAGCCGAAGACAGGGGAGTGAAAAACTGTTTTTT
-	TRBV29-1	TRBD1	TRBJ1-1	CSVQGAGEAFF	TGCAGCGTACAGGGGGCTGGGGAAGCTTTCTTT